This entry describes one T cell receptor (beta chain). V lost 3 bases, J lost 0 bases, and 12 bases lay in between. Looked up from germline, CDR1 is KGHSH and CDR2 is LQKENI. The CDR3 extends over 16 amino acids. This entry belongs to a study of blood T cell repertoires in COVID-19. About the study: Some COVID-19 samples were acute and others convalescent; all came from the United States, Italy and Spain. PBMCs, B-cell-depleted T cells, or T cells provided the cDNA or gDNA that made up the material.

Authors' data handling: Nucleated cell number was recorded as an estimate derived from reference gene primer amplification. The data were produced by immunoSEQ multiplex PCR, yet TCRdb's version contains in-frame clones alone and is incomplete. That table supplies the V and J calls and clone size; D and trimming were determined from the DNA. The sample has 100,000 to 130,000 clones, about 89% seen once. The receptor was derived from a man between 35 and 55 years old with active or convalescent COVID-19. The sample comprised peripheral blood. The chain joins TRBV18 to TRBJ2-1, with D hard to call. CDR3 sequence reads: CASSPAAGSSYNEQFF. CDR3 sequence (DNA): TGTGCCAGCTCACCCGCGGCTGGAAGCTCCTACAATGAGCAGTTCTTC.